The rows below give T cell receptor beta chains drawn from one sample of a study of cytomegalovirus exposure and HLA in healthy donors. The table came from immunoSEQ multiplex PCR; TCRdb's copy has only in-frame clones and leaves some out. This sample has fewer than 150,000 clones, with roughly 85% found just once. Specimen: PBMCs. Receptors were obtained from a woman in her twenties or thirties in good health and CMV-seropositive. CDR3s include the opening cysteine and the closing phenylalanine or tryptophan. Fields, in order: J gene, V gene, D gene, clone size, CDR3 DNA, CDR3 protein. D genes are given only for firm matches. Clone size is given for some rows only: seen once, a few or many times, or a class if the clone is expanded.

TRBJ2-7 | TRBV18 | NA | NA | TGTGCCAGCTCACCACCCTCGGGCTACGAGCAGTACTTC | CASSPPSGYEQYF
TRBJ1-6 | TRBV2 | TRBD1 | NA | TGTGCCGGCTTAAGGGACAGGGTTAATTCACCCCTCCACTTT | CAGLRDRVNSPLHF
TRBJ2-1 | TRBV10-3 | NA | NA | TGTGCCATCAGTGAATCAGGGCTAGGGGGTAATGAGCAGTTCTTC | CAISESGLGGNEQFF
TRBJ2-1 | TRBV28 | TRBD2 | NA | TGTGCCACCTGGACTAGCGGGGCGCCAAATGAGCAGTTCTTC | CATWTSGAPNEQFF
TRBJ2-7 | TRBV28 | NA | NA | TGTGCCAGCAGTTTATCTAACCCGCCAGGATACGAGCAGTACTTC | CASSLSNPPGYEQYF
TRBJ2-5 | TRBV5-1 | TRBD2 | NA | TGCGCCAGCAGCTTGCAAGGACTAGCGGGAGGGGGGGAGACCCAGTACTTC | CASSLQGLAGGGETQYF
TRBJ2-7 | TRBV27 | NA | NA | TGTGCCAGCAGTCCCGATCCGACAGCTTTCTACGAGCAGTACTTC | CASSPDPTAFYEQYF
TRBJ1-2 | TRBV7-9 | TRBD1 | NA | TGTGCCAGCAGCCCGGGACAGGGAACAAGGGGGAATGGCTACACCTTC | CASSPGQGTRGNGYTF
TRBJ2-1 | TRBV5-1 | NA | NA | TGCGCCAGCAGCTTGGAGCCTCCCAATGAGCAGTTCTTC | CASSLEPPNEQFF
TRBJ2-3 | TRBV11-2 | TRBD2 | once | TGTGCCAGCAGCTTAGGCGGGGGGGCCACAGATACGCAGTATTTT | CASSLGGGATDTQYF
TRBJ2-1 | TRBV5-1 | TRBD2 | NA | TGCGCCAGCGCCCGGGGGGGGTGGAATGAGCAGTTCTTC | CASARGGWNEQFF
TRBJ1-1 | TRBV5-1 | TRBD1 | NA | TGCGCCAGCAGCTTGGGGGACAGGGGGAGGAAGTACACTGAAGCTTTCTTT | CASSLGDRGRKYTEAFF
TRBJ1-4 | TRBV28 | TRBD1 | NA | TGTGCCAGCAGTTTAGGGCAGGGGGATGAAAAACTGTTTTTT | CASSLGQGDEKLFF
TRBJ2-1 | TRBV9 | TRBD2 | NA | TGTGCCAGCAGCCCCGGACTAGCGGCCTCCTACAATGAGCAGTTCTTC | CASSPGLAASYNEQFF
TRBJ1-3 | TRBV30 | NA | once | TGTGCCTGGAGCTCTTCCTCTGGAAACACCATATATTTT | CAWSSSSGNTIYF
TRBJ1-4 | TRBV30 | NA | NA | TGTGCCTGGGCTGCGGGACCCCTTAATGAAAAACTGTTTTTT | CAWAAGPLNEKLFF
TRBJ1-5 | TRBV5-5 | NA | NA | TGTGCCAGCAGCTTGGAGGCACGACGGGATCAGCCCCAGCATTTT | CASSLEARRDQPQHF
TRBJ2-2 | TRBV19 | TRBD2 | NA | TGTGCCACCCCCGGACGGCGGGGGGGCTCTGACACCGGGGAGCTGTTTTTT | CATPGRRGGSDTGELFF
TRBJ2-5 | TRBV21-1 | NA | NA | TGTGCCAGCAGCAAAGGGGGGGGTAGTCCCAACCGGGAGACCCAGTACTTC | CASSKGGGSPNRETQYF
TRBJ1-5 | TRBV7-9 | TRBD1 | NA | TGTGCCAGCAGCCCGGGACAGTTTAATCAGCCCCAGCATTTT | CASSPGQFNQPQHF
TRBJ1-1 | TRBV2 | NA | NA | TGTGCCAGCAGTGGTGAGCTGAACACTGAAGCTTTCTTT | CASSGELNTEAFF
TRBJ2-3 | TRBV9 | TRBD2 | NA | TGTGCCAGCAGCGTAGCGCTAGCGGGGGGTGAGGATACGCAGTATTTT | CASSVALAGGEDTQYF
TRBJ2-1 | TRBV28 | TRBD2 | NA | TGTGCCAGCAGTCGCGGACTAGCCGAGCCCTACAATGAGCAGTTCTTC | CASSRGLAEPYNEQFF
TRBJ1-1 | TRBV2 | TRBD1 | NA | TGTGCCAGCAGTGCTCAGGGACAGCTGAACACTGAAGCTTTCTTT | CASSAQGQLNTEAFF
TRBJ1-2 | TRBV18 | NA | NA | TGTGCCAGCTCAAACAGGGACTATGGCTACACCTTC | CASSNRDYGYTF
TRBJ2-5 | TRBV5-1 | TRBD2 | NA | TGCGCCAGCAGCTTGATGAGCGGGGGGGAAGAGACCCAGTACTTC | CASSLMSGGEETQYF
TRBJ1-5 | TRBV7-9 | NA | NA | TGTTCCAGCAGCTTAGGGGGGGTCGTCCAGCATTTT | CSSSLGGVVQHF
TRBJ2-5 | TRBV7-2 | TRBD2 | NA | TGTGCCAGCGCCCCGAATGCGGGGGGGGAGACCCAGTACTTC | CASAPNAGGETQYF
TRBJ1-1 | TRBV5-1 | NA | NA | TGCGCCAGCAGCTTGGATCGGTTAGAACCTGAAGCTTTCTTT | CASSLDRLEPEAFF
TRBJ1-4 | TRBV28 | NA | few | TGTGCCAGCAGTTTAGCCCTGGGGGCGAAACTGTTTTTT | CASSLALGAKLFF
TRBJ2-7 | TRBV7-9 | TRBD1 | NA | TGTGCCAGCAGCACAGGACAGGGGGGTGAGGGCTACGAGCAGTACTTC | CASSTGQGGEGYEQYF
TRBJ2-2 | TRBV11-1 | NA | NA | TGTGCCAGCAGCTTATCCCTCACCGGGGAGCTGTTTTTT | CASSLSLTGELFF
TRBJ1-1 | TRBV4-1 | NA | NA | TGCGCCAGCAGCCAAGCCGGGGGGCTTTGGGGAACTGAAGCTTTCTTT | CASSQAGGLWGTEAFF
TRBJ2-1 | TRBV14 | NA | NA | TGTGCCAGCAGCCAATTGATCGGACGGGGAGACTATGAGCAGTTCTTC | CASSQLIGRGDYEQFF
TRBJ2-7 | TRBV11-2 | TRBD2 | NA | TGTGCCAGCAGCTTAAGCGGGGGAAGCTACGAGCAGTACTTC | CASSLSGGSYEQYF
TRBJ2-5 | TRBV28 | TRBD1 | NA | TGTGCCAGCAGTTCACCGGGACAGGGGGCACGATGGATGACCCAGTACTTC | CASSSPGQGARWMTQYF
TRBJ1-2 | TRBV28 | NA | NA | TGTGCCAGCAGTCAGACAGGTGACTATGGCTACACCTTC | CASSQTGDYGYTF
TRBJ2-5 | TRBV11-2 | NA | few | TGTGCCAGCAGCTTGGGCGCGACCGAGACCCAGTACTTC | CASSLGATETQYF
TRBJ2-1 | TRBV4-2 | TRBD2 | NA | TGTGCCAGCAGCTGGGGTGTGGTGGGGGGCGGGAGGGCCGAAAATGAGCAGTTCTTC | CASSWGVVGGGRAENEQFF
TRBJ1-2 | TRBV7-9 | NA | NA | TGTGCCAGCAGCTCGTCGTCGGTCAACTATGGCTACACCTTC | CASSSSSVNYGYTF
TRBJ2-7 | TRBV18 | TRBD1 | NA | TGTGCCAGCTCATCGGGACAGGGGATATACGAGCAGTACTTC | CASSSGQGIYEQYF
TRBJ2-1 | TRBV9 | TRBD2 | NA | TGTGCCAGCAGCGTAGGAGCGGGAGTGGGCTACAATGAGCAGTTCTTC | CASSVGAGVGYNEQFF
TRBJ2-5 | TRBV28 | TRBD2 | NA | TGTGCCACCGAGACCTCTGGCGGCGGGAGGGAGACCCAGTACTTC | CATETSGGGRETQYF
TRBJ2-7 | TRBV6-5 | NA | once | TGTGCCAGCAGTCCTAGCGCTTCCTACGAGCAGTACTTC | CASSPSASYEQYF